This TCR beta chain came from a study of shared clonotypes between healthy human individuals (dated by TCRdb to about 2020). The study in broad terms: The cohort included three men and a couple of women between 18 and 49 years of age. Per donor, three plates each were used for CD4 naive and CD4 memory, two for CD8 naive, and one for CD8 memory. To estimate repertoire size and how much clonotypes are shared between individuals, the study performed deep sequencing of blood TCR repertoires from 4 to 6 healthy adults. To increase sequencing depth and limit assay-specific biases, different laboratories used diverse techniques to prepare libraries and sequence TCR repertoires. Per donor, leukapheresis produced somewhere between about 0.8 and 9 billion PBMCs.

Healthy HIV-negative adults with no recently reported acute infections or vaccinations were included as donors. Every donor was a Caucasian adult residing in Nashville, Tennessee, USA. CD4+ T cells were enriched by magnetic negative selection; naive cells were then positively selected on CD45RA, and the negative fraction formed the memory subset. Blood was obtained by leukapheresis, after which PBMCs were separated by Ficoll-Histopaque density gradient centrifugation and cryopreserved in liquid nitrogen vapor phase. Analytical flow cytometry was used to check the purity and quantity of each magnetically sorted T cell population. From each sorted fraction, genomic DNA was isolated and quantified by UV absorbance on a Nanodrop 2000c. CDR1 and CDR2 (SGDLS, YYNGEE) derive from the germline V gene. From cysteine to phenylalanine, the CDR3 is 13 amino acids long. The only DNA kept is the CDR3, 39 bases in frame from the first base. The trim is 0 bases for V and 4 bases for J, with a gap of 7 bases between the germline ends.

Concerning this clone: What antigen it recognizes has not been identified. Per-nucleotide qualities are absent, and no much larger clonotype sits a single base away.

Using the deep immunoSEQ assay, TCR CDR3 regions were amplified from genomic DNA by multiplex PCR. Extracted genomic DNA from each cell subset was distributed evenly across all wells of several immunoSEQ 96-well plates, and each plate was treated as a replicate. For sorted subsets, each replicate PCR was loaded with approximately 0.2 ug genomic DNA, equivalent to roughly 30,000 T cell genomes. Purified libraries were measured with a Qubit 3.0 fluorometer, size-checked on a Bioanalyzer 2100, and measured again with the KAPA Library Quantification kit. Every immunoSEQ 96-well plate was sequenced on a separate single-read 150-cycle Illumina NextSeq 550 flow cell. In the paper's pipeline: The immunoSEQ output contained only junctional sequences without quality scores, so filtering could not match that applied to full-length reads. To assign V/J genes and CDR3, sequences were annotated using PyIR, a Python wrapper for IgBLAST v1.9, with IMGT germline references. Reads with weak V/J assignments (E-value above 1e-6), missing CDR3, stop codons, out-of-frame junctions, or ambiguous translated residues were removed. V3J clonotypes were defined by identical inferred V gene, J gene, and CDR3 amino acid sequence. To compute the percentage overlap between repertoires, the number of shared unique clonotypes was divided by the size of the smaller repertoire. Repertoire richness was assessed with RTK rarefaction, the Chao1 estimator, and Recon v2.1 estimates of unobserved clonotypes. OLGA was used to compute generation probabilities for all TCRbeta clonotypes that the gDNA method yielded from several donors. TCRdb holds this immuneACCESS table with in-frame rearrangements only. Some clones are missing; in checked studies, unresolved V genes explain under half, and the rest has no known cause. The V and J calls and the clone size are those of that table, but D and trimming were determined from the DNA. The sample table lists around 330,000 clones, approximately 79% of them with a count of one. About a tenth of the sample is taken by the ten largest.

Here is what the overall study found, with its caveats: Larger estimated clonotype richness was generally found for naive subsets than for memory subsets. Based on pairwise subsampling, the degree of clonotype sharing among donors was expected to be affected by sequencing depth. Because the study included only a small number of donors, the genetic and exposure-history diversity represented was limited. Sampling was restricted to blood, and TCR repertoires in tissues likely differ from the TCR repertoires found in blood. Incomplete sequencing was indicated by rarefaction of sorted-subset datasets, despite the large sequencing depth. Around 5.4% of naive CD4, more than 3% of naive CD8, around 2.3% of memory CD4, and more than 0.35% of memory CD8 clonotypes were shared across several donors. Higher generation probabilities were observed for clonotypes shared by all four sorted-subset donors than for non-shared clonotypes.

Sequencing input: memory CD4+ T cells sorted from blood. The intended sense of this specimen's cell subset or site label: CD45RA-negative fraction. This chain is built from TRBV9 and TRBJ1-1; there is no confident call for the D gene. The receptor was derived from a young man in good health. The CDR3 in this case is CASSVESITEAFF. The bases read TGTGCCAGCAGCGTAGAGTCGATCACTGAAGCTTTCTTT.